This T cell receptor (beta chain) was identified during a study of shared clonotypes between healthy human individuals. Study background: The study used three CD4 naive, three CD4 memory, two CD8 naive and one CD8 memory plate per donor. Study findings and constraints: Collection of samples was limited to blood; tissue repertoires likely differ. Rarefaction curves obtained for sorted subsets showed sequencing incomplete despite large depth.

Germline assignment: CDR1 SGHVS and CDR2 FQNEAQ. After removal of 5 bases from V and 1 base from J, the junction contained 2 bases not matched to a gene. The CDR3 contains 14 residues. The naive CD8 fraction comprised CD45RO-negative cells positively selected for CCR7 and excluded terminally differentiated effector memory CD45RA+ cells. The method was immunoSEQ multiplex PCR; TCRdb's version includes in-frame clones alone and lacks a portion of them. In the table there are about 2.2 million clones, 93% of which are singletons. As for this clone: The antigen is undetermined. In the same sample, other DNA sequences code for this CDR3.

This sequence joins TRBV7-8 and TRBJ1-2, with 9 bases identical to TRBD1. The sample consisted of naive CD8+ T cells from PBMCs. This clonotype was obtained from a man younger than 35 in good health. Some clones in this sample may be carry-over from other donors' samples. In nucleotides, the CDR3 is TGTGCCAGCAGCAAGGACAGGGGTAACTATGGCTACACCTTC. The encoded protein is CASSKDRGNYGYTF.